Below are 22 T cell receptor beta chains sequenced from a single sample in a study of human T cells and chemical hapten exposure. From the RACE reads, TCRdb called clonotypes with MiXCR, one entry per CDR3 protein. The sample contains about 380,000 distinct CDR3 sequences, 4.8% of which appear only once. Time point given: patch test 1, 2 weeks after DPC sensitization. As to treatment: therapeutic diphenylcyclopropenone sensitization with weekly scalp DPC. Sequenced here: whole blood, sampled in connection with sensitization to the hapten diphenylcyclopropenone (DPC). These receptors came from a woman aged 50 to 60 with alopecia areata. Some clones in this sample may be carry-over from other donors' samples.

The V call is TRBV6-6, the J call TRBJ2-7; D uncertain. The CDR3 contains 14 residues. V dropped 5 bases and J dropped 3 bases, with 14 bases sitting between them. Germline V lookup: CDR1 MNHNY, CDR2 SVGAGI (reference sequence). The CDR3 region is CASSNSGSHYEQYF. As DNA, the CDR3 is TGTGCCAGCAGTAATTCTGGGTCACACTACGAGCAGTACTTC.

V is TRBV19 and J is TRBJ2-5; D is unresolved. Germline lookup yields CDR1 LNHDA and CDR2 SQIVND (reference sequence). The CDR3 contains 12 residues. Trimming shortened V by 3 bases and J by 5 bases, and 7 bases separated the two germline ends. The CDR3 DNA reads as TGTGCCAGTAGTATCCCCGGGGAGACCCAGTACTTC. Its translation is CASSIPGETQYF.

In its sample, this clonotype was seen a few times. An end of the junction differs from the germline gene, which may be a read error. The J gene is TRBJ2-5, the V gene TRBV18, with no clear D. CDR1 and CDR2 (germline): KGHSH, LQKENI. The CDR3 runs 15 residues. CDR3 DNA sequence: TGTTCCAGCTCACCACCGACGGCGTTGGAAGAGACCCAGTACTTC. It translates to CSSSPPTALEETQYF. Full variable domain (remainder filled in from reference TRBV18 and TRBJ2-5): NAGVMQNPRHLVRRRGQEARLRCSPMKGHSHVYWYRQLPEEGLKFMVYLQKENIIDESGMPKERFSAEFPKEGPSILRIQQVVRGDSAAYFCSSSPPTALEETQYFGPGTRLLVL.

CDR3 sequence (DNA): TGTGCCAGCAGTTTATCCGGGACAGGGGCCACAGATACGCAGTATTTT. Protein product: CASSLSGTGATDTQYF. V and J are TRBV12-3 or TRBV12-4 and TRBJ2-3; TRBD1 agrees at 10 bases. The CDR3 runs 16 residues. The ends lost 2 bases at V and 2 bases at J; junction bases unmatched: 4.

In this sample, this clonotype turned up many times. This rearrangement joins TRBV29-1 to TRBJ2-3, with 10 nucleotides matching TRBD2. This CDR3 is 14 amino acids long. Per the germline V gene, CDR1 is SQVTM and CDR2 is ANQGSEA. V shed 6 bases and J 4 bases; nucleotides not matched to a gene: 7. CDR3 amino acids: CSVASGSRADTQYF. CDR3 nucleotide sequence: TGCAGCGTGGCTAGCGGGAGTAGGGCAGATACGCAGTATTTT.

V usage is TRBV7-8 and J usage is TRBJ1-4; D is ambiguous. V shed 5 bases and J shed 0 bases, with 13 bases lying between them. CDR3 length equals 16 residues. Germline CDR1 reads SGHVS; CDR2 reads FQNEAQ. This chain's CDR3 is CASSPKDGPTNEKLFF. CDR3 in DNA: TGTGCCAGCAGCCCGAAAGACGGCCCAACTAATGAAAAACTGTTTTTT.

The chain joins TRBV28 to TRBJ2-1, with TRBD1 matching over 7 bases. The CDR3 is 14 amino acids. Germline CDR1 reads MDHEN; CDR2 reads SYDVKM. Trimming took 2 bases from V and 5 from J; bases not matched to a gene: 3. CDR3 in amino acids: CASSLTGEDNEQFF. The CDR3 DNA reads TGTGCCAGCAGTTTAACAGGGGAAGACAATGAGCAGTTCTTC.

This clonotype showed up just a few times. The V call is TRBV5-6, the J call TRBJ1-3; D might be TRBD1 (6 bases). The CDR3 sequence is 14 residues long. Trimming took off 7 bases at V and 0 bases at J, with 11 bases between the two ends. Germline V gives CDR1 SGHDT, CDR2 YYEEEE. The CDR3: CASCRTVSGNTIYF. The CDR3, as DNA: TGTGCCAGCTGTAGGACAGTCTCTGGAAACACCATATATTTT.

This chain connects TRBV30 to TRBJ2-7; D is tentatively TRBD1 or TRBD2 (6 bases each). The germline gives CDR1 GTSNPN, CDR2 SVGIG (reference sequence). CDR3 size: 11 residues. Trimming shortened V by 6 bases and J by 10 bases, and 16 bases separated the two germline ends. CDR3 nucleotides: TGTGCCTGTTCCGGAGGGGGTTATCAGTACTTC. It codes for CACSGGGYQYF.

The table lists this clonotype with many counts. The J gene is TRBJ2-3, the V gene TRBV9; D is possibly TRBD1 or TRBD2 (6 bases each). V shed 4 bases and J shed 1 base, with 16 bases lying between them. Germline-derived CDR1 and CDR2 are SGDLS and YYNGEE. The CDR3 is 16 residues long. CDR3 amino acids: CASSPRGGFRTDTQYF. The CDR3 nucleotides read TGTGCCAGCAGCCCAAGAGGGGGGTTTCGCACAGATACGCAGTATTTT. Drawing the rest from reference TRBV9 and TRBJ2-3, the complete variable domain is DSGVTQTPKHLITATGQRVTLRCSPRSGDLSVYWYQQSLDQGLQFLIQYYNGEERAKGNILERFSAQQFPDLHSELNLSSLELGDSALYFCASSPRGGFRTDTQYFGPGTRLTVL.

This clonotype was counted ten times or more. The chain links TRBV4-1 to TRBJ2-5; possibly TRBD1 for D (6 bases). The V end lost 1 base, the J end lost 1 base, and 16 bases lay between the germline ends. CDR3 length: 17 residues. From germline, CDR1 is MGHRA and CDR2 YSYEKL. The CDR3 DNA reads TGCGCCAGCAGCCAAGGGCCCCCAGGGGAACTCCAAGAGACCCAGTACTTC. This encodes CASSQGPPGELQETQYF.

This clonotype was detected ten times or more. The genes are TRBV5-1 and TRBJ2-6; tentative D call: TRBD1 (6 bases). Looked up from germline, CDR1 is SGHRS and CDR2 is YFSETQ. Trimming shortened V by 0 bases and J by 0 bases, and 10 bases separated the two germline ends. This CDR3 is built from 17 residues. The CDR3 DNA is TGCGCCAGCAGCTTGGGAGGGACACCCTCTGGGGCCAACGTCCTGACTTTC. Translation gives CASSLGGTPSGANVLTF.

This clonotype was picked up many times. This chain links TRBV15 with TRBJ1-4; D is undetermined. CDR3 length: 15 residues. V lost 6 bases and J 0 bases, leaving 11 bases between the germline ends. Germline V gene data show CDR1 as LNHNV and CDR2 as YYDKDF (reference sequence). CDR3 sequence reads: CATRTRLTTNEKLFF. In DNA, the CDR3 is TGTGCCACCAGGACACGACTAACAACTAATGAAAAACTGTTTTTT.

The chain carries TRBV7-9 and TRBJ2-3; D gene ambiguous. V was trimmed by 4 bases and J by 13 bases, leaving 15 bases between them. The CDR3 covers 12 residues. Looked up from germline, CDR1 is SEHNR and CDR2 is FQNEAQ (reference sequence). The CDR3 nucleotides read TGTGCCAGCAGCTCTGTCCTTTCCCCGGAGTATTTT. Translation gives CASSSVLSPEYF.

The chain joins TRBV11-2 to TRBJ1-2; D might be TRBD1 (6 bases). CDR1 and CDR2 (germline): SGHAT, FQNNGV. The CDR3 consists of 14 residues. Trimming pared 0 bases from V and 6 bases from J, leaving 11 bases between. The CDR3 protein is CASSLDQGSDGYTF. The CDR3 DNA follows: TGTGCCAGCAGCTTAGATCAGGGGTCTGATGGCTACACCTTC.

This clonotype was detected a few times. The rearrangement links TRBV6-6 to TRBJ1-2, with 8 bases matching TRBD1. CDR3 length equals 14 residues. With 5 bases clipped from V and 8 bases from J, the junction kept 10 bases outside the gene matches. CDR1 is MNHNY and CDR2 is SVGAGI in the germline V gene (reference sequence). CDR3 coding DNA: TGTGCCAGCAGTCAAACCCCGACAGGGGACGGCTACACCTTC. It specifies CASSQTPTGDGYTF.

This clonotype was seen a handful of times. The chain couples TRBV12-3 or TRBV12-4 to TRBJ2-1, with TRBD2 as a possible D gene (6 bases). V lost 2 bases and J lost 13, with 9 bases in between. CDR3 length equals 11 residues. The CDR3 DNA sequence: TGTGCCAGCAGTTTAATAGCGGTACAGTTCTTC. Translation: CASSLIAVQFF.

The sample holds many counts of this clonotype. J is TRBJ2-7 and V is TRBV9; possible D gene TRBD1, 6 bases. The CDR3 consists of 15 residues. Trimming took off 0 bases at V and 4 bases at J, with 14 bases between the two ends. Germline CDR1 SGDLS, CDR2 YYNGEE. CDR3 sequence: CASSVDPGDIYEQYF. The DNA of the CDR3 is TGTGCCAGCAGCGTAGACCCTGGGGACATATACGAGCAGTACTTC.

This clonotype was seen ten or more times. The chain employs TRBV29-1 and TRBJ2-7, with 9 bases lining up with TRBD1. Germline V gene lookup returns CDR1 SQVTM and CDR2 ANQGSEA. V lost 7 bases to trimming and J lost 5 bases; unmatched junction nucleotides: 3. CDR3 length: 11 amino acids. Written as DNA, the CDR3 is TGCAGCGCGGACAGGGGCCACGAGCAGTACTTC. Protein product: CSADRGHEQYF.

This clonotype has more than one count but fewer than ten. The chain uses TRBV20-1 and TRBJ2-7; D possibly corresponds to TRBD1 (6 bases). The germline gives CDR1 DFQATT, CDR2 SNEGSKA (reference sequence). Trimming stripped 5 bases from V and 2 bases from J, with 10 bases between. The CDR3 loop spans 12 amino acids. The CDR3 DNA reads as TGCAGTGCTTGGGACATCACCTACGAGCAGTACTTC. Protein sequence: CSAWDITYEQYF.

This clonotype was observed many times. The chain uses TRBV12-3 or TRBV12-4 and TRBJ2-3; no definite D call. The CDR3 covers 13 residues. V dropped 10 bases and J dropped 0 bases, with 11 bases sitting between them. The CDR3 protein is CATRAPSTDTQYF. CDR3 nucleotides: TGTGCCACGCGCGCCCCGAGCACAGATACGCAGTATTTT.

With regard to this clonotype: At one end, the junction sequence differs from germline, possibly due to a read error. The CDR3 DNA reads TGTGTCAGCAGCTGGGGCGGATCCGGGGAGCTGTTTTTT. It encodes CVSSWGGSGELFF. V gene TRBV5-6 combines with J gene TRBJ2-2, with TRBD1 as a possible D gene (5 bases). Germline CDR1 reads SGHDT; CDR2 reads YYEEEE. The CDR3 has 13 amino acids.